The 32 T cell receptor beta chains presented below share a single source sample, sequenced in a study of chemoradiotherapy in HPV16-positive cancers. The protocol was immunoSEQ multiplex PCR, while the TCRdb copy is restricted to in-frame clones and leaves out a portion. The sample lists approximately 12,000 clones; roughly 80% were seen once. The biological material was taken from a patient who underwent chemoradiotherapy. These receptors came from a human donor with HPV-associated anogenital cancer.

V gene TRBV19 combines with J gene TRBJ1-1, with D possibly being TRBD1 (5 bases). This CDR3 is 16 amino acids long. The V end was cut by 6 bases, the J end by 1 base, with 18 bases between. Germline V gene data show CDR1 as LNHDA and CDR2 as SQIVND (reference sequence). The CDR3 loop is CASRPAPMGQNTEAFF. DNA of the CDR3: TGTGCCAGTAGACCGGCCCCGATGGGGCAGAACACTGAAGCTTTCTTT.

The genes are TRBV6-5 and TRBJ1-1; D is unclear. Germline V lookup: CDR1 MNHEY, CDR2 SVGAGI. V dropped 0 bases and J dropped 2 bases, with 10 bases sitting between them. There are 15 residues in the CDR3. In DNA form, the CDR3 reads TGTGCCAGCAGTTACTCCCGGGAATTAAACACTGAAGCTTTCTTT. Its translation is CASSYSRELNTEAFF.

This chain uses TRBV28 with TRBJ2-7, with D maybe TRBD2 (5 bases). CDR1 is MDHEN and CDR2 is SYDVKM in the germline V gene. Trimming left V 10 bases short and J 0 bases short, with 19 bases between. There are 15 residues in the CDR3. DNA of the CDR3: TGTGCCACCGGGGAGATTGGGTCTAGCTCCTACGAGCAGTACTTC. It codes for CATGEIGSSSYEQYF.

The chain recombines TRBV7-9 with TRBJ2-1; D perhaps matches TRBD2 (5 bases). V lost 5 bases and J lost 0, with 17 bases in between. The germline gives CDR1 SEHNR, CDR2 FQNEAQ (reference sequence). The CDR3 contains 17 residues. CDR3 nucleotides: TGTGCCAGCAGCCCCGCCCTGCTAGGGAGCTCCTACAATGAGCAGTTCTTC. This translates into CASSPALLGSSYNEQFF.

The V gene is TRBV7-9, the J gene TRBJ1-1; D is unclear. This CDR3 has 16 residues. CDR1 is SEHNR, CDR2 FQNEAQ, per germline (reference sequence). V dropped 3 bases and J dropped 1 base, with 15 bases sitting between them. CDR3: CASSFPRVATNTEAFF. Here the CDR3 DNA reads TGTGCCAGCAGCTTTCCTAGGGTCGCTACGAACACTGAAGCTTTCTTT.

This sequence joins TRBV5-5 and TRBJ2-7, with D perhaps assigned TRBD1 or TRBD2 (8 bases each). Trimming removed 5 bases at V and 2 bases at J, with 26 bases between. Germline CDR1 reads SGHKS; CDR2 reads YYEKEE (reference sequence). The length of the CDR3 is 18 residues. CDR3 DNA sequence: TGTGCCAGCAGTTTCAGGGGGCCCGGAAGCGGGAGTGCCTACGAGCAGTACTTC. Its translation is CASSFRGPGSGSAYEQYF.

V usage is TRBV10-3 and J usage is TRBJ1-1; a weak D match, TRBD1 (6 bases). Germline loops: CDR1 ENHRY, CDR2 SYGVKD. CDR3 length: 14 residues. The ends were cut back, 4 bases at V and 7 bases at J, with 16 bases in the middle. The CDR3 sequence is CAISGTGADVEAFF. The CDR3 coding sequence is TGTGCCATCAGTGGAACGGGGGCGGATGTTGAAGCTTTCTTT.

In its sample, this clone was seen a few times. CDR3 in amino acids: CASRIPGQAYSNYGYTF. CDR3 nucleotide sequence: TGTGCCAGTAGAATTCCGGGACAGGCCTACTCTAACTATGGCTACACCTTC. The V and J genes are TRBV19 and TRBJ1-2; 8 nucleotides align to TRBD1. CDR1 is LNHDA, CDR2 SQIVND, per germline (reference sequence). The CDR3 is 17 residues long. The junction had 12 bases not matched to a gene; V was cut back by 6 bases and J by 0 bases.

This clone was observed a single time. The gene calls are TRBV10-3 and TRBJ2-1; 12 nucleotides line up with TRBD2. V trimming: 4 bases; J trimming: 3 bases; junction bases outside the gene matches: 4. CDR1 ENHRY and CDR2 SYGVKD come from the germline V gene. This CDR3 is 16 amino acids long. The chain's CDR3 is CAISATSGSGYNEQFF. The CDR3 nucleotides are TGTGCCATCAGTGCGACTAGCGGGAGTGGCTACAATGAGCAGTTCTTC.

The chain uses TRBV6-4 and TRBJ1-1; D might be TRBD1 (5 bases). In germline, CDR1 is MRHNA, CDR2 SNTAGT. Trimming cost V 3 bases and J 5 bases, with 13 bases left between them. The CDR3 runs 14 residues. CDR3 in DNA: TGTGCCAGCAGTGAGGATGGGGGGTTGACTGAAGCTTTCTTT. This encodes CASSEDGGLTEAFF.

The chain employs TRBV11-3 and TRBJ2-7, with D perhaps TRBD1 (5 bases). This CDR3 is built from 15 residues. V lost 1 base, J lost 0 bases, and 10 bases lay in between. CDR1 is SGHNT, CDR2 YENEEA, per germline. CDR3 in DNA: TGTGCCAGCAGCTTAGGGGGCGGCGTCTCCTACGAGCAGTACTTC. Translated: CASSLGGGVSYEQYF.

The chain joins TRBV15 to TRBJ2-7, with 7 positions matching TRBD2. Unmatched junction bases numbered 14, after V lost 0 bases and J lost 3 bases. Germline CDR1 and CDR2: LNHNV and YYDKDF (reference sequence). This CDR3 has 18 amino acids. The CDR3 loop reads CATSRETSGAHIRYEQYF. The CDR3 bases are TGTGCCACCAGCAGAGAAACAAGCGGGGCCCACATACGCTACGAGCAGTACTTC.

The chain employs TRBV11-2 and TRBJ1-1; no clear D gene. V was cut by 4 bases and J by 0 bases, with 6 bases left in between. Germline V gene data show CDR1 as SGHAT and CDR2 as FQNNGV. This CDR3 region has 13 residues. CDR3: CASSSTLNTEAFF. The CDR3 DNA sequence: TGTGCCAGCAGCTCGACATTGAACACTGAAGCTTTCTTT.

The gene calls are TRBV6-5 and TRBJ2-3; the match to TRBD2 covers 13 bases. The J segment lost 4 bases and the V segment lost 6 bases, leaving 1 base of the junction unmatched. The CDR3 has 14 amino acids. The germline V gene encodes CDR1 MNHEY and CDR2 SVGAGI. Written as DNA, the CDR3 is TGTGCCAGCAGAACTAGCGGGGGGGCAGATACGCAGTATTTT. Its protein is CASRTSGGADTQYF.

In this sample, this clone turned up once. The rearrangement joins TRBV6-6 to TRBJ2-2, with D possibly TRBD2 on 5 matching bases. V was trimmed by 5 bases and J by 6 bases, leaving 19 bases between them. Germline CDR1 reads MNHNY; CDR2 reads SVGAGI (reference sequence). This CDR3 is 16 amino acids long. The CDR3 sequence: CASSQIGIVNAGELFF. Written as DNA, the CDR3 is TGTGCCAGCAGTCAAATCGGGATAGTCAACGCCGGGGAGCTGTTTTTT.

The chain joins TRBV27 to TRBJ2-6; D not certain. Trimming took 6 bases from V and 0 from J, leaving 3 bases between them. The CDR3 totals 13 residues. Germline lookup yields CDR1 MNHEY and CDR2 SMNVEV (reference sequence). CDR3 residues: CASSLSGANVLTF. CDR3 nucleotide sequence: TGTGCCAGCAGCCTCTCTGGGGCCAACGTCCTGACTTTC.

This chain links TRBV7-2 with TRBJ1-1; D uncertain. The CDR3 spans 14 residues. Trimming pared 5 bases from V and 0 bases from J, leaving 10 bases between. CDR1 and CDR2 from the germline V gene are SGHTA and FQGNSA. CDR3 protein: CASSLGLLNTEAFF. The CDR3 DNA reads TGTGCCAGCAGCCTCGGACTGTTGAACACTGAAGCTTTCTTT.

V is TRBV9 and J is TRBJ2-5; TRBD2 matches 7 bases. The germline CDR1 and CDR2 sequences are SGDLS and YYNGEE. Losses at the gene ends were 5 bases for V and 4 bases for J; bases not matched to a gene: 11. This CDR3 has 15 amino acids. The CDR3 DNA follows: TGTGCCAGCAGTGGGGTGGGCTCGGGGGGAGAGACCCAGTACTTC. This translates into CASSGVGSGGETQYF.

There are a few counts of this clone. The chain carries TRBV7-9 and TRBJ1-2; D is unclear. This CDR3 contains 13 residues. Germline assignment: CDR1 SEHNR and CDR2 FQNEAQ (reference sequence). Trimming pared 5 bases from V and 3 bases from J, leaving 10 bases between. The CDR3 loop is CASSRDLYYGYTF. CDR3 nucleotides: TGTGCCAGCAGCCGAGACCTGTACTATGGCTACACCTTC. The whole variable domain, filled in from reference TRBV7-9 and TRBJ1-2, reads DTGVSQNPRHKITKRGQNVTFRCDPISEHNRLYWYRQTLGQGPEFLTYFQNEAQLEKSRLLSDRFSAERPKGSFSTLEIQRTEQGDSAMYLCASSRDLYYGYTFGSGTRLTVV.

The sample holds a few counts of this clone. The genes are TRBV5-1 and TRBJ2-7, with TRBD2 matching over 10 bases. CDR1 and CDR2 from the germline V gene are SGHRS and YFSETQ. CDR3 length: 17 residues. With 0 bases clipped from V and 2 bases from J, the junction kept 8 bases outside the gene matches. The DNA of the CDR3 is TGCGCCAGCAGCTTGGATGCGGCTAGCGGGAGTCCCTACGAGCAGTACTTC. Its protein product is CASSLDAASGSPYEQYF.

The chain employs TRBV1 and TRBJ2-1; whether TRBD2, the table's D call, matches the DNA was not checked. TRBV1 is a pseudogene locus. The CDR3 runs to 19 residues. The CDR3 reads CTSSQDSQSGRTAYNEQFF. In DNA form, the CDR3 reads TGCACCAGCAGCCAAGACTCCCAGAGCGGGAGGACCGCCTACAATGAGCAGTTCTTC.

V usage is TRBV7-6 and J usage is TRBJ1-1, with D maybe TRBD1 (6 bases). The CDR3 runs to 14 residues. Germline CDR1 and CDR2: SGHVS and FNYEAQ. Trimming removed 4 bases from V and 8 bases from J, with 17 bases in between. CDR3 protein: CASSSNPTGKEAFF. As DNA, the CDR3 is TGTGCCAGCAGCTCCAATCCGACAGGAAAAGAAGCTTTCTTT.

CDR3 loop: CASSSPGRPQETQYF. In DNA form, the CDR3 reads TGTGCCAGCAGCTCACCGGGACGCCCCCAAGAGACCCAGTACTTC. The V gene is TRBV5-6, the J gene TRBJ2-5, with D perhaps given as TRBD1 or TRBD2 (5 bases each). V was trimmed by 3 bases and J by 1 base, leaving 13 bases between them. The CDR3 extends over 15 amino acids. The germline gives CDR1 SGHDT, CDR2 YYEEEE.

The chain recombines TRBV5-4 with TRBJ2-6; no clear D gene. V dropped 3 bases and J dropped 0 bases, with 16 bases sitting between them. This CDR3 region has 18 residues. CDR1 is SGHNT, CDR2 YYREEE, per germline (reference sequence). The DNA of the CDR3 is TGTGCCAGCAGCTCACATGGGCTACCGAGCTCTGGGGCCAACGTCCTGACTTTC. Translating it yields CASSSHGLPSSGANVLTF.

This clone was found once. The rearrangement uses TRBV15 and TRBJ2-7; D is perhaps TRBD1 (6 bases). CDR3 size: 15 residues. Between the trimmed V and J ends, which lost 0 bases and 7 bases, there was a span of 16 bases. Per the germline V gene, CDR1 is LNHNV and CDR2 is YYDKDF (reference sequence). CDR3 nucleotide sequence: TGTGCCACCAGCAGAGATCAAGCAGGGGTGAGAGAGCAGTACTTC. Protein: CATSRDQAGVREQYF.

This chain connects TRBV5-6 to TRBJ1-2, with 9 bases aligning to TRBD1. CDR3 length: 14 amino acids. CDR1 is SGHDT and CDR2 is YYEEEE in the germline V gene. V shed 2 bases, J shed 6 bases, and the junction held 5 bases outside the gene matches. Here the CDR3 reads CASSFGQGTDGYTF. CDR3 coding DNA: TGTGCCAGCAGCTTCGGACAGGGGACAGATGGCTACACCTTC.

This clone came up a few times. V is TRBV19 and J is TRBJ2-7; perhaps TRBD2 as D (5 bases). The CDR3 totals 14 residues. CDR1 is LNHDA and CDR2 is SQIVND in the germline V gene (reference sequence). V lost 5 bases to trimming and J lost 3 bases, with 14 bases between them. CDR3 coding DNA: TGTGCCAGTAGTCCGCGGACTGCCCTCTACGAGCAGTACTTC. Translated: CASSPRTALYEQYF. Full variable domain (remainder filled in from reference TRBV19 and TRBJ2-7): DGGITQSPKYLFRKEGQNVTLSCEQNLNHDAMYWYRQDPGQGLRLIYYSQIVNDFQKGDIAEGYSVSREKKESFPLTVTSAQKNPTAFYLCASSPRTALYEQYFGPGTRLTVT.

This clone was picked up one time. CDR3 bases: TGTGCCAGCAGTTCCGAATACACCGGGGAGCTGTTTTTT. Translation gives CASSSEYTGELFF. The chain has TRBV6-6 and TRBJ2-2, with D hard to call. Trimming stripped 4 bases from V and 3 bases from J, with 6 bases between. CDR3 length: 13 residues. Germline CDR1 is MNHNY and CDR2 is SVGAGI (reference sequence).

Only one count was recorded for this clone. V is TRBV7-9 and J is TRBJ1-2; D gene ambiguous. Germline V lookup: CDR1 SEHNR, CDR2 FQNEAQ (reference sequence). The ends were cut back, 5 bases at V and 7 bases at J, with 11 bases in the middle. The CDR3 has 12 amino acids. As DNA, the CDR3 is TGTGCCAGCAGCCCCCGGTCCTCTGGCTACACCTTC. Residues: CASSPRSSGYTF.

V is TRBV5-6 and J is TRBJ2-5; 12 bases map to TRBD2. The CDR3 length is 15 residues. Trimming at V came to 4 bases and at J to 5 bases, leaving 6 bases not matched to a gene. The germline gives CDR1 SGHDT, CDR2 YYEEEE. CDR3 DNA sequence: TGTGCCAGCAGCCCGGGGCTAGCGGGGGGGGAGACCCAGTACTTC. Translating it yields CASSPGLAGGETQYF.

The V and J genes are TRBV4-1 and TRBJ1-2; maybe TRBD1 (6 bases). Looked up from germline, CDR1 is MGHRA and CDR2 is YSYEKL. The CDR3 totals 15 residues. V shed 0 bases and J shed 8 bases, with 16 bases lying between them. CDR3 in DNA: TGCGCCAGCAGCCAAGACAGGGGCCGGAGGGAAGGCTACACCTTC. It specifies CASSQDRGRREGYTF.

CDR3 in DNA: TGTGCCAGCAGCTTAAGGATTGGGACACTCAATGAGCAGTTCTTC. It yields the protein CASSLRIGTLNEQFF. V usage is TRBV7-9 and J usage is TRBJ2-1; TRBD1 is a possible D gene (6 bases). With 2 bases removed from V and 6 bases from J, the gap between germline ends came to 14 bases. This CDR3 is 15 amino acids long. Per germline, CDR1 SEHNR and CDR2 FQNEAQ (reference sequence).